These 7 T cell receptor beta chains originate from one sample sequenced in a study of early T cells in non-severe SARS-CoV-2 infection. TCRdb recomputed calls from the 5' RACE reads with MiXCR, one row per CDR3 protein. The sample holds more than 95,000 distinct CDR3 sequences, approximately 15% seen once. Sequenced sample: whole blood. These receptor sequences come from an adult who was a healthcare worker with PCR-confirmed SARS-CoV-2 infection or an uninfected control (not recorded which).

The chain uses TRBV10-3 and TRBJ2-7; 12 bases match TRBD1. Trimming removed 6 bases from V and 5 bases from J; junction bases left unmatched: 8. This CDR3 region has 15 residues. Looked up from germline, CDR1 is ENHRY and CDR2 is SYGVKD. The CDR3, as DNA: TGTGCCATCAGCGCCCCGGGACAGGGGGCCCACGAGCAGTACTTC. This gives the protein CAISAPGQGAHEQYF.

This sequence joins TRBV29-1 and TRBJ2-7, with no clear D. The CDR3 has 12 residues. The V and J ends lost 7 bases and 2 bases respectively, with 12 bases between them. The germline V gene encodes CDR1 SQVTM and CDR2 ANQGSEA. The CDR3, as DNA: TGCAGCGCTTCCGGGTCCACCTACGAGCAGTACTTC. Protein product: CSASGSTYEQYF.

This clonotype was picked up a small number of times. The V gene is TRBV27, the J gene TRBJ2-1; D gene unclear. The V gene lost 6 bases and the J gene lost 9 bases, with 12 bases spanning the gap. CDR1 and CDR2 from the germline V gene are MNHEY and SMNVEV (reference sequence). The CDR3 consists of 12 residues. The DNA of the CDR3 is TGTGCCAGCAGGGACGTCGTGGGTGAGCAGTTCTTC. It specifies CASRDVVGEQFF.

The rearrangement joins TRBV2 to TRBJ1-5; 7 bases line up with TRBD1. The germline V gene encodes CDR1 SNHLY and CDR2 FYNNEI. The CDR3 is 14 residues long. The trim removed 7 bases at V and 6 bases at J, leaving 9 bases unmatched. The CDR3 region is CASTVKGAGQPQHF. The CDR3 bases are TGTGCCAGCACTGTTAAGGGGGCTGGTCAGCCCCAGCATTTT.

This clonotype was recorded a few times. The V gene is TRBV9, the J gene TRBJ2-3; D is possibly TRBD2 (6 bases). V lost 4 bases to trimming and J lost 6 bases, with 15 bases between them. The CDR3 consists of 14 residues. From germline, CDR1 is SGDLS and CDR2 YYNGEE. The CDR3 bases are TGTGCCAGCAGCCGCTGGCGGGGAATGGATACGCAGTATTTT. This translates into CASSRWRGMDTQYF.

V usage is TRBV10-3 and J usage is TRBJ1-2, with unresolved D. CDR1 and CDR2 from the germline V gene are ENHRY and SYGVKD. V lost 3 bases and J 7 bases, leaving 15 bases between the germline ends. CDR3 length equals 14 residues. The CDR3 spells CAISDWLEVLGYTF. The CDR3, as DNA: TGTGCCATCAGTGATTGGCTGGAGGTTCTTGGCTACACCTTC.

This chain connects TRBV12-3 or TRBV12-4 to TRBJ2-3; the D call may be TRBD1 or TRBD2 (6 bases each). CDR3 length: 19 residues. V was cut by 6 bases and J by 5 bases, with 30 bases left in between. Here the CDR3 DNA reads TGTGCCAGCAGGGAACAGGGTCTTACCCCTTGGAGGCGGGGAGATACGCAGTATTTT. This gives the protein CASREQGLTPWRRGDTQYF.